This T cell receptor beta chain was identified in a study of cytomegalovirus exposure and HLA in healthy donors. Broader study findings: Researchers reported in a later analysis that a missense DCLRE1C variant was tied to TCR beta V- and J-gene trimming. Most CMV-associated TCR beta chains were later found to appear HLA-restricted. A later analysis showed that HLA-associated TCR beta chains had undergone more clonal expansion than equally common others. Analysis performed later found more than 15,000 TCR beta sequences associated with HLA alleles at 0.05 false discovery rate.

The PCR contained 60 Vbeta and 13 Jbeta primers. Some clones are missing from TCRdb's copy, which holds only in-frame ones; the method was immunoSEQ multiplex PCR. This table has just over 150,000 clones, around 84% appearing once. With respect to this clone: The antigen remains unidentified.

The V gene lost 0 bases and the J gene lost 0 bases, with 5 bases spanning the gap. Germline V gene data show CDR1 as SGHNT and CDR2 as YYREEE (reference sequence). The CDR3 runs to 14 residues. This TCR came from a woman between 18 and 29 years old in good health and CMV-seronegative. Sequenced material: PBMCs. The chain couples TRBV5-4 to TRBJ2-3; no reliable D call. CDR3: CASSLVGSTDTQYF. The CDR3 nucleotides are TGTGCCAGCAGCTTGGTCGGGAGCACAGATACGCAGTATTTT.